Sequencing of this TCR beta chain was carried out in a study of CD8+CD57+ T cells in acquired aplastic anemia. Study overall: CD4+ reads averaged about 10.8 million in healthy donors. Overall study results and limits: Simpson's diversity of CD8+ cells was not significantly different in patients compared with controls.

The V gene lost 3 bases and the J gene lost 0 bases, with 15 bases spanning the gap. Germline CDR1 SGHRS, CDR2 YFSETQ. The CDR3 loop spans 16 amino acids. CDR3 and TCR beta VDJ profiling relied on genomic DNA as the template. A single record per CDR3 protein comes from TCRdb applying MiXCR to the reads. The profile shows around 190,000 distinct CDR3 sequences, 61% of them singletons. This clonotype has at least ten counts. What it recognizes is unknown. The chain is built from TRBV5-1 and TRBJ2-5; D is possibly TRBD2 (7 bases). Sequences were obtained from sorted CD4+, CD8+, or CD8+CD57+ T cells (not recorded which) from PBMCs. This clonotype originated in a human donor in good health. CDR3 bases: TGCGCCAGCAGCTGGGAGGGGGGGATACACCAAGAGACCCAGTACTTC. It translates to CASSWEGGIHQETQYF.